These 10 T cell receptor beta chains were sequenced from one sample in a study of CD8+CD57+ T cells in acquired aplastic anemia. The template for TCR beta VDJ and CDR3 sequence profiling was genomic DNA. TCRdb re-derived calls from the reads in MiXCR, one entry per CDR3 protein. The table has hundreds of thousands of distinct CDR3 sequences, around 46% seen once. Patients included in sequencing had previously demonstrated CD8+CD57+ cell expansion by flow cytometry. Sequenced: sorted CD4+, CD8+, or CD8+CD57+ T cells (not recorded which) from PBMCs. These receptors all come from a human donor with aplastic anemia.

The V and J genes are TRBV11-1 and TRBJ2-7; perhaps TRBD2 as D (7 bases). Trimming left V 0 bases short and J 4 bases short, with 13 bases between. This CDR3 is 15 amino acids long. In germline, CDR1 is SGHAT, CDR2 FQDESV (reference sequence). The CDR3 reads CASSLAVGGQYEQYF. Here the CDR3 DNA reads TGTGCCAGCAGCTTAGCTGTCGGGGGGCAATACGAGCAGTACTTC.

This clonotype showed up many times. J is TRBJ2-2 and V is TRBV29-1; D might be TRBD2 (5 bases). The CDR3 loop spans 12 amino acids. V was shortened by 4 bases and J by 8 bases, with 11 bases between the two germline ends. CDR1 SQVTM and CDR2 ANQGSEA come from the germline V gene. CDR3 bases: TGCAGCGTTGTGGGCGGCGGGGGGGAGCTGTTTTTT. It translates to CSVVGGGGELFF.

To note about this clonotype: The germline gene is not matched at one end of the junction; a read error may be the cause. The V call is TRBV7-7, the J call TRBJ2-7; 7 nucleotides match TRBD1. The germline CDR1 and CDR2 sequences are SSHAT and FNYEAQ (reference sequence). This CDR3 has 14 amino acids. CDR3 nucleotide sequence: TGTGCTAGCAGCTCGGGGACAGAACCTCCCGAGCAGTACTTC. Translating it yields CASSSGTEPPEQYF.

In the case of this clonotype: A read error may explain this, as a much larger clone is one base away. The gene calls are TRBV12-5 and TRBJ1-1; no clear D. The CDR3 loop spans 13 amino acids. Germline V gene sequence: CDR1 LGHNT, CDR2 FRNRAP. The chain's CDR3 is CASGSHPTGEALF. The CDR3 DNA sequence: TGTGCTAGTGGTTCTCACCCCACTGGTGAAGCTCTCTTT.

The DNA of the CDR3 is TGTGCCAGCACTTATGCTTCCGAGACCCAGTACTTC. Protein sequence: CASTYASETQYF. The rearrangement links TRBV2 to TRBJ2-5, with D unresolved. Germline V CDR1 and CDR2: SNHLY, FYNNEI. This CDR3 has 12 residues. V was shortened by 7 bases and J by 5 bases, with 11 bases between the two germline ends.

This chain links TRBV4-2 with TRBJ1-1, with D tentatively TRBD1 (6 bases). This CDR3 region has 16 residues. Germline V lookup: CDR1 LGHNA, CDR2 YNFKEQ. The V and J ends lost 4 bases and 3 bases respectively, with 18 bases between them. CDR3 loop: CASSPHAWGRDTEAFF. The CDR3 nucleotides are TGTGCCAGCAGCCCTCACGCCTGGGGGCGAGACACTGAAGCTTTCTTT.

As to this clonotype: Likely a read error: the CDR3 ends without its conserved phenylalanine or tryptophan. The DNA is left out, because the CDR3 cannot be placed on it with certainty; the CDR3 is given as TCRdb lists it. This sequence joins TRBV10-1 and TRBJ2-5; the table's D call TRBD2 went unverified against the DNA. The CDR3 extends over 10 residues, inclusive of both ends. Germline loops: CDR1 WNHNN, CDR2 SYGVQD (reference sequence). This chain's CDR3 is CASSDGGPSY.

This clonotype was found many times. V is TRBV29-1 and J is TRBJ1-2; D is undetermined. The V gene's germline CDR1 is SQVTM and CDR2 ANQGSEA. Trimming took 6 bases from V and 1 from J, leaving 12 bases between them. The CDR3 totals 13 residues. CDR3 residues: CSVAATDNYGYTF. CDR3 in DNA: TGCAGCGTGGCGGCAACAGATAACTATGGCTACACCTTC.

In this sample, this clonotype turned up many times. The CDR3 loop reads CASSQTADYEQYF. The CDR3 DNA is TGTGCCAGCAGTCAGACAGCAGACTACGAGCAGTACTTC. This chain connects TRBV12-3 or TRBV12-4 to TRBJ2-7; the D gene is possibly TRBD1 (5 bases). The germline V and J ends were trimmed by 5 bases and 3 bases, with 11 bases remaining between them. This CDR3 spans 13 amino acids.

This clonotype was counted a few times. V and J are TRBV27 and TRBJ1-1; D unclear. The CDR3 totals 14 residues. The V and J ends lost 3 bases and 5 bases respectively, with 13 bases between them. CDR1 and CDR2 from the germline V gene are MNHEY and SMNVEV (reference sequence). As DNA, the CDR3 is TGTGCCAGCAGTTTTCTGGCCGTGGGGACTGAAGCTTTCTTT. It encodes CASSFLAVGTEAFF.